The clone carrying this T cell receptor beta chain was seen more than once but under ten times. Antigen specificity is unknown. This sample is drawn from a study of blood T cells in healthy people across ages. Next came a second PCR, run for roughly 6 to 11 cycles, which used a sample-barcoded 5' primer along with a J-beta primer mix. MiXCR, run by TCRdb on the 5' RACE reads, gives a single entry per CDR3 protein. Found here are over a million distinct CDR3 sequences, roughly 60% of them singletons; the top ten hold over 5%. Study-wide points: With age, beta diversity per million T cells declined roughly linearly, significantly by over 35.

The TCR originated in a man between 18 and 29 years old in good health. The sample comprised blood.

CDR3 in amino acids: CASSEDSGSLHNEQFF. DNA for the CDR3: TGTGCCAGCAGTGAAGATAGCGGGAGTTTACACAATGAGCAGTTCTTC. The J gene is TRBJ2-1, the V gene TRBV2; TRBD2 matches at 9 bases. J was trimmed by 5 bases and V by 1 base; bases with no gene match: 6. This CDR3 spans 16 amino acids. Germline V gene lookup returns CDR1 SNHLY and CDR2 FYNNEI.